This T cell receptor beta chain was retrieved from a study of cytomegalovirus exposure and HLA in healthy donors. Overall study results and limits: Reports showed the classifier diagnosing cytomegalovirus status with high specificity and sensitivity. An Asian-associated ancestry cluster reportedly showed fewer N-insertions than the approximately 690-donor mean in a later analysis. A later analysis linked a missense variant in DCLRE1C to the trimming of TCR beta V and J genes. According to the study, approximately 150 TCR beta chains were cytomegalovirus-associated.

Concerning this clone itself: As yet, its antigen is unknown.

The PCR had 60 Vbeta and 13 Jbeta primers. Sequenced by immunoSEQ multiplex PCR; TCRdb stores in-frame clones only, minus some. The data contain approximately 130,000 clones, around 83% of them singletons. The source of this sequence is a girl aged 2 to 9 in good health and CMV-seronegative. Sample: PBMCs.

As DNA, the CDR3 is TGTGCCAGCAGTTTTAGCGGGGCTGACTACGAGCAGTACTTC. Amino acids: CASSFSGADYEQYF. The chain uses TRBV6-1 and TRBJ2-7; TRBD2 aligns across 8 bases. The germline CDR1 and CDR2 sequences are MNHNS and SASEGT. The CDR3 has 14 residues. V shed 5 bases, J shed 3 bases, and the junction held 6 bases outside the gene matches.